Given below is one T cell receptor beta chain in context. The antigen is unknown. Trimming removed 4 bases from V and 9 bases from J, with 10 bases in between. Germline CDR1 and CDR2: DFQATT and SNEGSKA (reference sequence). This CDR3 comprises 11 residues. This sample is part of a study of CD8 T cells in ankylosing spondylitis. Whole-study results and caveats: It was reported that disease-linked clones were significantly enriched in matched ankylosing spondylitis synovial fluid. Seemingly distinctive of ankylosing spondylitis blood was a TCR beta motif formed by eight highly homologous variants.

TCRdb re-called the 5' RACE reads through MiXCR, storing one row per CDR3 protein. This table holds 150,000 to 200,000 distinct CDR3 sequences, 25% to 35% found once. The sequencing input was synovial fluid, either unsorted or a sorted T cell fraction (not recorded which). The chain has TRBV20-1 and TRBJ2-1; D is uncertain. This sequence was found in a male donor with ankylosing spondylitis. CDR3 loop: CSAILESEQFF. The CDR3 DNA sequence: TGCAGTGCTATCTTGGAGAGTGAGCAGTTCTTC.